This TCR beta chain was found in a study of siplizumab effects on memory and regulatory T cells. Study-level points and caveats: No naive or memory phenotype could be assigned to roughly 75-97% of proliferating clones. Siplizumab significantly brought down the alloreactive sequences that trace back to unstimulated CD4+ memory cells.

Assay used: immunoSEQ multiplex PCR; TCRdb lists only in-frame clones, some missing. There are more than 95,000 clones in the sample; approximately 94% occur only once, and more than 0.3% lies in the top ten. The CDR3 has 14 residues. V shed 7 bases, J shed 0 bases, and the junction held 8 bases outside the gene matches. Germline V gene lookup returns CDR1 SQVTM and CDR2 ANQGSEA. With respect to this clone: No antigen is known for it.

J is TRBJ1-2 and V is TRBV29-1; TRBD1 aligns across 7 bases. Sequenced: CD4+ T cells sorted from blood. The receptor was isolated from a human donor in good health. The CDR3 nucleotides read TGCAGCGCCAAGAGGGACAGTGCTAACTATGGCTACACCTTC. Residues: CSAKRDSANYGYTF.